This is a list of T cell receptor beta chains from one sample in a study of beta chain features in type 1 diabetes. Method: immunoSEQ multiplex PCR; TCRdb's copy keeps in-frame clones and lacks some. The sample has hundreds of thousands of clones, roughly 13% seen once. What was sequenced was naive CD4+ T cells from blood. These receptors were obtained from a young man with type 1 diabetes. The CDR3 runs from the conserved cysteine through the conserved F or W. A D gene is named only where the DNA matches it firmly. Expanded clones get a size class; other rows say once, few or many, or leave the size out.

V,size,J,D,CDR3,DNA
TRBV10-3,few,TRBJ2-7,-,CAISGTAREQYF,TGTGCCATCAGTGGAACCGCTCGGGAGCAGTACTTC
TRBV30,-,TRBJ1-5,-,CAWSGEAPNQPQHF,TGTGCCTGGAGTGGAGAGGCACCCAATCAGCCCCAGCATTTT
TRBV10-3,-,TRBJ2-7,-,CAISGTGSLDYEQYF,TGTGCCATCAGTGGAACAGGTTCTCTCGACTACGAGCAGTACTTC
TRBV6-5,few,TRBJ1-1,-,CASSLTGSGAFF,TGTGCCAGCAGCCTAACAGGTTCTGGGGCTTTCTTT
TRBV5-6,few,TRBJ1-1,TRBD1,CASSGDRGTEAFF,TGTGCCAGCAGCGGTGACAGGGGCACTGAAGCTTTCTTT
TRBV6-6,few,TRBJ2-7,-,CASSYSGPGSYEQYF,TGTGCCAGCAGTTACTCTGGGCCAGGCTCCTACGAGCAGTACTTC
TRBV10-3,few,TRBJ2-7,TRBD1,CAISESDRVSDEQYF,TGTGCCATCAGTGAATCGGACAGGGTTAGCGACGAGCAGTACTTC
TRBV7-9,few,TRBJ1-5,-,CASSWGRNQPQHF,TGTGCCAGCAGCTGGGGGCGGAATCAGCCCCAGCATTTT
TRBV11-1,-,TRBJ2-5,TRBD2,CASSSGLKETQYF,TGTGCCAGCAGCTCGGGACTAAAAGAGACCCAGTACTTC
TRBV7-9,few,TRBJ1-2,-,CASSSNGIRYGYTF,TGTGCCAGCAGCTCTAATGGTATCAGATATGGCTACACCTTC
TRBV7-9,few,TRBJ2-1,-,CASSSPAVASDEQFF,TGTGCCAGCAGCTCCCCAGCGGTAGCTTCCGATGAGCAGTTCTTC
TRBV7-2,-,TRBJ2-5,TRBD2,CASSYLAGEETQYF,TGTGCCAGCAGCTACCTAGCGGGGGAAGAGACCCAGTACTTC
TRBV4-3,few,TRBJ1-4,-,CASSQDQRFNLEKLFF,TGCGCCAGCAGCCAAGATCAGCGGTTTAACCTTGAAAAACTGTTTTTT
TRBV7-2,-,TRBJ1-3,TRBD1,CASSSTGRGNTIYF,TGTGCCAGCAGCTCGACAGGGAGGGGAAACACCATATATTTT
TRBV23-1,-,TRBJ1-1,-,CASSLHGDTEAFF,TGCGCCAGCAGTCTCCACGGGGACACTGAAGCTTTCTTT
TRBV28,few,TRBJ1-2,TRBD1,CASSSSGTGGGYGYTF,TGTGCCAGCAGTTCCTCCGGGACAGGGGGTGGCTATGGCTACACCTTC
TRBV30,-,TRBJ1-3,TRBD1,CAWSGGQGGRNTIYF,TGTGCCTGGAGTGGGGGACAGGGAGGGCGAAACACCATATATTTT
TRBV29-1,once,TRBJ1-2,-,CSVDKQGAYGYTF,TGCAGCGTTGATAAACAGGGAGCCTATGGCTACACCTTC
TRBV10-3,-,TRBJ2-3,TRBD2,CAISDWKREGRPTHTDTQYF,TGTGCCATCAGTGATTGGAAGCGGGAGGGCCGCCCCACCCACACAGATACGCAGTATTTT
TRBV29-1,-,TRBJ2-7,-,CSAQFLSYEQYF,TGCAGCGCCCAGTTCCTCTCCTACGAGCAGTACTTC
TRBV5-4,-,TRBJ1-1,-,CASSSRGDTEAFF,TGTGCCAGCAGCTCTCGGGGAGACACTGAAGCTTTCTTT
TRBV18,-,TRBJ2-3,-,CASSPISTGSTDTQYF,TGTGCCAGCTCACCTATCTCGACAGGAAGCACAGATACGCAGTATTTT
TRBV25-1,-,TRBJ1-5,-,CASSEPGFNQPQHF,TGTGCCAGCAGCGAACCGGGCTTTAATCAGCCCCAGCATTTT